These 22 T cell receptor beta chains were all obtained from the same sample, sequenced in a study of molecular identifiers for immune sequencing clone quantification. One entry per CDR3 protein, called by TCRdb with MiXCR from the PCR reads. There are some 320,000 distinct CDR3 sequences in the sample; about a fifth occur only once, and 0.75% to 0.85% lies in the top ten. Material for sequencing was naive CD8+ T cells from blood, with Jurkat cell RNA spiked in. Documented subset: FACS-sorted CD8+CD4-CCR7+CD45RA+ naive T cells. These receptors all stem from a human donor in good health. Some libraries in this study had Jurkat cell RNA spiked in.

In this sample, this clonotype turned up many times. The rearrangement joins TRBV6-5 to TRBJ1-1; possible D gene TRBD1, 6 bases. Trimming took 0 bases from V and 1 from J, leaving 12 bases between them. The CDR3 totals 16 residues. Germline CDR1 MNHEY, CDR2 SVGAGI. The CDR3 bases are TGTGCCAGCAGTTACTCCCCGGGGGCGTCGAACACTGAAGCTTTCTTT. As protein: CASSYSPGASNTEAFF.

This clonotype appeared many times. The V call is TRBV27, the J call TRBJ1-6; the D gene is possibly TRBD1 (6 bases). Trimming cost V 3 bases and J 13 bases, with 13 bases left between them. The CDR3 is made up of 13 amino acids. Germline V lookup: CDR1 MNHEY, CDR2 SMNVEV (reference sequence). CDR3 loop: CASSLDSYRPLHF. The CDR3 DNA is TGTGCCAGCAGTTTGGACAGCTATAGGCCCCTCCACTTT.

This clonotype came up many times. The V and J genes are TRBV9 and TRBJ1-4; maybe TRBD1 (5 bases). The germline CDR1 and CDR2 sequences are SGDLS and YYNGEE. V lost 3 bases and J 7 bases, leaving 13 bases between the germline ends. The CDR3 contains 14 residues. CDR3 sequence: CASSAEGSLEKLFF. The CDR3 DNA reads as TGTGCCAGCAGCGCAGAGGGGTCTCTTGAAAAACTGTTTTTT.

This clonotype was found many times. The V gene is TRBV4-1, the J gene TRBJ1-1; the D gene is possibly TRBD1 (5 bases). The germline gives CDR1 MGHRA, CDR2 YSYEKL. CDR3 size: 14 residues. Trimming stripped 2 bases from V and 6 bases from J, with 13 bases between. CDR3 protein: CASSQLPQGSEAFF. The CDR3 region has the DNA TGCGCCAGCAGCCAATTACCGCAGGGTTCTGAAGCTTTCTTT.

The gene calls are TRBV4-3 and TRBJ1-6, with TRBD1 matching over 9 bases. CDR3 length: 15 amino acids. V shed 1 base, J shed 9 bases, and the junction held 4 bases outside the gene matches. Germline assignment: CDR1 LGHNA and CDR2 YSLEER. Written as DNA, the CDR3 is TGCGCCAGCAGCCAAGGGGGACAGGGAGGTTCACCCCTCCACTTT. Residues: CASSQGGQGGSPLHF.

Written as DNA, the CDR3 is TGTGCCAGCAGTCCCCTCCAGGGACCCTCAACCGGGGACACAGATACGCAGTATTTT. Its protein product is CASSPLQGPSTGDTDTQYF. V is TRBV27 and J is TRBJ2-3; perhaps D is TRBD1 or TRBD2 (5 bases each). The V gene lost 5 bases and the J gene lost 2 bases, with 26 bases spanning the gap. The CDR3 has 19 residues. CDR1 and CDR2 from the germline V gene are MNHEY and SMNVEV (reference sequence).

This clonotype has a count of ten or more. Germline is not matched at one junction end, which may reflect a read error. V and J are TRBV24-1 and TRBJ2-2; TRBD2 agrees at 7 bases. CDR1 and CDR2 (germline): KGHDR, SFDVKD. The CDR3 has 14 residues. The CDR3 sequence is CATSGTTNAGELFF. The CDR3 DNA sequence: TGTGCCACCAGCGGGACTACGAACGCCGGGGAGCTGTTTTTT.

This clonotype came up many times. This rearrangement joins TRBV2 to TRBJ2-1; possible D gene TRBD2, 7 bases. Germline V CDR1 and CDR2: SNHLY, FYNNEI. Trimming removed 5 bases from V and 0 bases from J, with 14 bases in between. This CDR3 region has 16 residues. The CDR3 DNA reads TGTGCCAGCAGTCTTTGGGCGGGGGCCTCCTACAATGAGCAGTTCTTC. Translating it yields CASSLWAGASYNEQFF.

This clonotype was recorded a few times. A read error is possible here, since a much larger clone lies one base away. V gene TRBV10-3 combines with J gene TRBJ2-7, with D hard to call. CDR1 and CDR2 (germline): ENHRY, SYGVKD. The CDR3 length is 13 residues. The CDR3 region has the DNA TGTGCCATCGGTGATGTGAATTCCTACGAGCAGTACTTC. Amino acids: CAIGDVNSYEQYF.

The chain joins TRBV19 to TRBJ2-4; D tentatively reads TRBD1 or TRBD2 (5 bases each). Germline V gene sequence: CDR1 LNHDA, CDR2 SQIVND (reference sequence). The CDR3 is 13 residues long. The V gene lost 5 bases and the J gene lost 12 bases, with 17 bases spanning the gap. The DNA for the CDR3 is TGTGCCAGTAGTTACCTAGGCCTGGGGACTCAGTACTTC. This encodes CASSYLGLGTQYF. The variable domain in full, completed from reference TRBV19 and TRBJ2-4, reads DGGITQSPKYLFRKEGQNVTLSCEQNLNHDAMYWYRQDPGQGLRLIYYSQIVNDFQKGDIAEGYSVSREKKESFPLTVTSAQKNPTAFYLCASSYLGLGTQYFGAGTRLSVL.

Only a few counts were recorded for this clonotype. The gene calls are TRBV3-1 and TRBJ2-3; D unresolved. V dropped 1 base and J dropped 3 bases, with 11 bases sitting between them. This CDR3 spans 15 amino acids. Germline loops: CDR1 LGHDT, CDR2 YNNKEL (reference sequence). This chain's CDR3 is CASSQGLRLTDTQYF. The CDR3 DNA is TGTGCCAGCAGCCAAGGTCTTCGGTTAACAGATACGCAGTATTTT.

This clonotype was counted ten times or more. The chain joins TRBV4-3 to TRBJ2-7, with D perhaps matching TRBD1 (6 bases). Germline CDR1 is LGHNA and CDR2 is YSLEER. The CDR3 spans 16 residues. Between the trimmed V and J ends, which lost 1 base and 1 base, there was a span of 14 bases. DNA of the CDR3: TGCGCCAGCAGCCAAGTTCCCACCGACAGGTCCTACGAGCAGTACTTC. Translation gives CASSQVPTDRSYEQYF.

This clonotype was observed many times. This sequence joins TRBV12-3 or TRBV12-4 and TRBJ1-1; no definite D call. V was pared by 7 bases and J by 2 bases, with 14 bases between. The CDR3 is 14 residues long. The CDR3 DNA reads TGTGCCAGCACCTATACGAGAGGTAACACTGAAGCTTTCTTT. It is translated as CASTYTRGNTEAFF.

Only a few counts were recorded for this clonotype. The chain is built from TRBV3-1 and TRBJ2-3; 8 bases are a match to TRBD1. J lost 0 bases, V lost 2 bases, and 4 bases had no gene match. CDR1 and CDR2 from the germline V gene are LGHDT and YNNKEL (reference sequence). The CDR3 is made up of 16 amino acids. As DNA, the CDR3 is TGTGCCAGCAGCCAAATGGACAGGGCTAGCACAGATACGCAGTATTTT. This sequence encodes CASSQMDRASTDTQYF.

The CDR3, as DNA: TGTGCCATCAGTGAGTCGGCCGGGGGAAGGGCGAGGACCGGGGAGCTGTTTTTT. As protein: CAISESAGGRARTGELFF. This sequence joins TRBV10-3 and TRBJ2-2; a weak D match, TRBD2 (6 bases). The V and J ends lost 0 bases and 5 bases respectively, with 19 bases between them. The CDR3 has 18 residues. Germline assignment: CDR1 ENHRY and CDR2 SYGVKD.

This clonotype has just a few counts. The J gene is TRBJ2-3, the V gene TRBV7-8; D gene uncertain. Trimming took off 0 bases at V and 2 bases at J, with 12 bases between the two ends. The germline gives CDR1 SGHVS, CDR2 FQNEAQ. This CDR3 is built from 16 residues. CDR3 coding DNA: TGTGCCAGCAGCTTAGCGCGACTCCGTTCCACAGATACGCAGTATTTT. Its protein is CASSLARLRSTDTQYF. Full variable domain (rest looked up from reference TRBV7-8 and TRBJ2-3): GAGVSQSPRYKVAKRGQDVALRCDPISGHVSLFWYQQALGQGPEFLTYFQNEAQLDKSGLPSDRFFAERPEGSVSTLKIQRTQQEDSAVYLCASSLARLRSTDTQYFGPGTRLTVL.

About this clonotype itself: A much larger clone lies one base from this, so it may be a read error. V gene TRBV7-9 combines with J gene TRBJ1-1, with D unresolved. The CDR3 consists of 14 residues. The V end was cut by 3 bases, the J end by 0 bases, with 8 bases between. CDR1 SEHNR and CDR2 FQNEAQ come from the germline V gene (reference sequence). In nucleotides, the CDR3 is TGTGCCAGCAGCTTGGCCATAGTGAACACTGAAGCTTTCTTT. Its protein product is CASSLAIVNTEAFF. The whole variable domain, filled in from reference TRBV7-9 and TRBJ1-1, reads DTGVSQNPRHKITKRGQNVTFRCDPISEHNRLYWYRQTLGQGPEFLTYFQNEAQLEKSRLLSDRFSAERPKGSFSTLEIQRTEQGDSAMYLCASSLAIVNTEAFFGQGTRLTVV.

This clonotype was observed many times. V is TRBV12-3 or TRBV12-4 and J is TRBJ1-5, with D possibly matching TRBD1 (5 bases). CDR3 size: 13 residues. V was cut by 4 bases and J by 4 bases, with 8 bases left in between. The CDR3, as DNA: TGTGCCAGCAGTTGGACACCGAATCAGCCCCAGCATTTT. Its protein product is CASSWTPNQPQHF.

This clonotype was counted at least ten times. The V call is TRBV29-1, the J call TRBJ2-2, with unresolved D. The CDR3 is 13 amino acids. V lost 2 bases and J 1 base, leaving 5 bases between the germline ends. Germline CDR1 SQVTM, CDR2 ANQGSEA. CDR3 region: CSVETENTGELFF. Here the CDR3 DNA reads TGCAGCGTTGAAACCGAGAACACCGGGGAGCTGTTTTTT.

This clonotype was seen ten or more times. The chain combines TRBV3-1 with TRBJ1-1, with D possibly being TRBD1 (5 bases). Trimming left V 1 base short and J 1 base short, with 16 bases between. The germline CDR1 and CDR2 sequences are LGHDT and YNNKEL (reference sequence). The CDR3 has 17 amino acids. CDR3 DNA: TGTGCCAGCAGCCAAGCTGGTTCGGGGCAGGAGAACACTGAAGCTTTCTTT. Translating it yields CASSQAGSGQENTEAFF.

This clonotype has at least ten counts. V usage is TRBV27 and J usage is TRBJ2-7; TRBD1 matches 8 bases. The CDR3 is 14 amino acids. The germline CDR1 and CDR2 sequences are MNHEY and SMNVEV (reference sequence). Trimming at V came to 5 bases and at J to 0 bases, leaving 3 bases not matched to a gene. The CDR3 DNA follows: TGTGCCAGCAGTACAACAGGGGGCTCCTACGAGCAGTACTTC. This translates into CASSTTGGSYEQYF.

The V gene is TRBV6-2 or TRBV6-3, the J gene TRBJ2-7, with D hard to call. The germline CDR1 and CDR2 sequences are MNHEY and SVGEGT. V was cut by 4 bases and J by 7 bases, with 11 bases left in between. The CDR3 contains 12 residues. CDR3 residues: CASSSTPGEQYF. CDR3 nucleotides: TGTGCCAGCAGTTCGACCCCTGGGGAGCAGTACTTC.